These 17 T cell receptor beta chains share one sample of origin, sequenced in a study of cytomegalovirus exposure and HLA in healthy donors. The PCR contained 60 Vbeta and 13 Jbeta primers. Generated by immunoSEQ multiplex PCR, the TCRdb table keeps only in-frame clones and is missing some. The table has over 85,000 clones, approximately 87% seen once. The sequencing sample was made of PBMCs. The receptors shown here come from a middle-aged man in good health and CMV-seronegative.

The J gene is TRBJ1-1, the V gene TRBV11-2; D perhaps matches TRBD1 (5 bases). The CDR3 is 16 residues long. Trimming removed 4 bases at V and 5 bases at J, with 20 bases between. Per germline, CDR1 SGHAT and CDR2 FQNNGV. As DNA, the CDR3 is TGTGCCAGCAGCTCGTGGACTCTTCTTGGGGGGACTGAAGCTTTCTTT. Translated: CASSSWTLLGGTEAFF.

The chain carries TRBV2 and TRBJ2-3, with 7 bases aligning to TRBD2. Trimming at V came to 8 bases and at J to 4 bases, leaving 15 bases not matched to a gene. Germline CDR1 and CDR2: SNHLY and FYNNEI. The CDR3 consists of 16 residues. In DNA form, the CDR3 reads TGTGCCAGCGGCTGGTTGGGCGGGGGAGGGGCAGATACGCAGTATTTT. Its translation: CASGWLGGGGADTQYF. Full variable domain (remainder filled in from reference TRBV2 and TRBJ2-3): EPEVTQTPSHQVTQMGQEVILRCVPISNHLYFYWYRQILGQKVEFLVSFYNNEISEKSEIFDDQFSVERPDGSNFTLKIRSTKLEDSAMYFCASGWLGGGGADTQYFGPGTRLTVL.

The gene calls are TRBV18 and TRBJ2-3; 9 positions agree with TRBD1. The CDR3 sequence is 14 residues long. Trimming at V came to 6 bases and at J to 1 base, leaving 2 bases not matched to a gene. Germline V gives CDR1 KGHSH, CDR2 LQKENI. Written as DNA, the CDR3 is TGTGCCAGCTCCGGGACAGGGCGCACAGATACGCAGTATTTT. As protein: CASSGTGRTDTQYF.

The chain has TRBV21-1 and TRBJ2-7; the DNA was not used to check the table's D call, TRBD1. TRBV21-1 corresponds to a pseudogene. CDR3 size: 14 residues. Written as DNA, the CDR3 is TGTGCCAGCAGCAAACATCCAGGGCCCTACGAGCAGTACTTC. Its protein is CASSKHPGPYEQYF.

The chain employs TRBV5-1 and TRBJ2-3, with TRBD1 matching 9 bases. Germline V gene sequence: CDR1 SGHRS, CDR2 YFSETQ. V was clipped by 3 bases and J by 5 bases; unmatched bases: 10. The CDR3 consists of 16 residues. For the CDR3, the DNA is TGCGCCAGCAGCTCAGCAGGGGACAGGGACGGAGATACGCAGTATTTT. Protein product: CASSSAGDRDGDTQYF.

CDR3 residues: CASSPGQGFEETQYF. CDR3 DNA: TGTGCCAGCAGTCCAGGTCAGGGATTTGAAGAGACCCAGTACTTC. The chain recombines TRBV27 with TRBJ2-5, with D perhaps matching TRBD1 (5 bases). Looked up from germline, CDR1 is MNHEY and CDR2 is SMNVEV (reference sequence). This CDR3 is built from 15 residues. V shed 5 bases and J shed 3 bases, with 16 bases lying between them.

The genes are TRBV5-4 and TRBJ1-1; TRBD1 might be the D (6 bases). Looked up from germline, CDR1 is SGHNT and CDR2 is YYREEE (reference sequence). Trimming shortened V by 4 bases and J by 4 bases, and 14 bases separated the two germline ends. The CDR3 length is 14 residues. CDR3 sequence reads: CASSGGRGATEAFF. DNA for the CDR3: TGTGCCAGCAGCGGGGGACGGGGGGCCACTGAAGCTTTCTTT.

Remarks on this clone: The junction differs from germline at one of its ends, possibly a read error. The V and J genes are TRBV7-9 and TRBJ1-5; possible D gene TRBD1, 5 bases. The CDR3 length is 16 residues. Germline V gene sequence: CDR1 SEHNR, CDR2 FQNEAQ (reference sequence). In nucleotides, the CDR3 is TGTTCCAGCAGCTTAGAGGGCGGGACTGGCAATCAGCCCCAGCATTTT. This translates into CSSSLEGGTGNQPQHF.

The chain is built from TRBV19 and TRBJ1-2, with D uncertain. V lost 8 bases, J lost 4 bases, and 20 bases lay in between. In germline, CDR1 is LNHDA, CDR2 SQIVND (reference sequence). The CDR3 extends over 15 amino acids. The CDR3 loop is CASLPSEALSYGYTF. The CDR3 DNA reads TGTGCCAGTCTCCCTTCGGAGGCTTTGAGCTATGGCTACACCTTC.

The CDR3 reads CASSLFGAGNTIYF. CDR3 nucleotides: TGTGCCAGCAGCTTATTCGGGGCTGGAAACACCATATATTTT. The chain carries TRBV7-9 and TRBJ1-3, with D uncertain. The germline V and J ends were trimmed by 2 bases and 2 bases, with 7 bases remaining between them. CDR1 is SEHNR and CDR2 is FQNEAQ in the germline V gene (reference sequence). The CDR3 extends over 14 amino acids.

This clone was counted a few times. The chain joins TRBV9 to TRBJ2-1, with TRBD2 identical over 11 bases. Unmatched junction bases numbered 11, after V lost 4 bases and J lost 5 bases. This CDR3 has 17 amino acids. The germline gives CDR1 SGDLS, CDR2 YYNGEE. CDR3 sequence (DNA): TGTGCCAGCAGCCCAAGGGCCCCTAGCGGGGGGAACAATGAGCAGTTCTTC. It yields the protein CASSPRAPSGGNNEQFF. Full variable domain (rest looked up from reference TRBV9 and TRBJ2-1): DSGVTQTPKHLITATGQRVTLRCSPRSGDLSVYWYQQSLDQGLQFLIQYYNGEERAKGNILERFSAQQFPDLHSELNLSSLELGDSALYFCASSPRAPSGGNNEQFFGPGTRLTVL.

This chain links TRBV11-3 with TRBJ2-1, with D possibly TRBD2 on 6 matching bases. CDR1 is SGHNT, CDR2 YENEEA, per germline. This CDR3 is 16 amino acids long. V was clipped by 0 bases and J by 0 bases, with 9 bases between them. The CDR3 DNA follows: TGTGCCAGCAGCTTAGATGGGAGGAGCTCCTACAATGAGCAGTTCTTC. It translates to CASSLDGRSSYNEQFF. Together with reference TRBV11-3 and TRBJ2-1, the CDR3 gives the full variable domain: EAGVVQSPRYKIIEKKQPVAFWCNPISGHNTLYWYLQNLGQGPELLIRYENEEAVDDSQLPKDRFSAERLKGVDSTLKIQPAELGDSAVYLCASSLDGRSSYNEQFFGPGTRLTVL.

This clone occurred once. The chain employs TRBV30 and TRBJ2-7; D remains ambiguous. This CDR3 comprises 12 residues. The germline V and J ends were trimmed by 2 bases and 2 bases, with 7 bases remaining between them. Germline CDR1 is GTSNPN and CDR2 is SVGIG (reference sequence). The CDR3 nucleotides read TGTGCCTGGAGTTCGGTCCCCTACGAGCAGTACTTC. Translated, it gives CAWSSVPYEQYF.

The chain uses TRBV28 and TRBJ1-2; perhaps TRBD1 as D (5 bases). This CDR3 has 17 amino acids. Trimming shortened V by 3 bases and J by 2 bases, and 19 bases separated the two germline ends. CDR1 and CDR2 from the germline V gene are MDHEN and SYDVKM. The CDR3 loop reads CASSFSPGRRQNYGYTF. The CDR3 coding sequence is TGTGCCAGCAGTTTCAGCCCCGGTCGCAGACAGAACTATGGCTACACCTTC.

V is TRBV11-2 and J is TRBJ2-7; 8 bases line up with TRBD1. This CDR3 spans 16 amino acids. Germline loops: CDR1 SGHAT, CDR2 FQNNGV. J gave up 2 bases and V 0 bases, and 6 bases lay outside the gene matches. This chain's CDR3 is CASSLDRGQVPYEQYF. DNA for the CDR3: TGTGCCAGCAGCTTAGATCGGGGACAGGTTCCCTACGAGCAGTACTTC.

This clone was seen once. The chain joins TRBV7-2 to TRBJ1-2; TRBD1 might be the D (6 bases). V gave up 10 bases and J gave up 4 bases, with 16 bases separating them. Germline values: CDR1 SGHTA, CDR2 FQGNSA. The CDR3 has 13 amino acids. The CDR3 DNA reads as TGTGCCACAAGTCCCAGGGGCACCTATGGCTACACCTTC. As protein: CATSPRGTYGYTF.

With respect to this clone: At one boundary the junction diverges from the germline segment, which might be a read error. The chain links TRBV9 to TRBJ1-5, with a tentative D call TRBD1 (5 bases). The CDR3 sequence is 14 residues long. CDR1 is SGDLS and CDR2 is YYNGEE in the germline V gene. CDR3 sequence reads: CASSVEPGNLPQHF. The CDR3, as DNA: TGTGCCAGCAGCGTAGAACCAGGGAATCTGCCCCAGCATTTT.